These 10 T cell receptor beta chains came from one sample sequenced in a study of T-cell reconstitution after alpha-beta-depleted transplantation in children. The TCRbeta library incorporated unique molecular identifiers. In TCRdb, the PCR reads were re-called with MiXCR into one record per CDR3 protein. The sample includes roughly 50,000 distinct CDR3 sequences, 44% of them seen just once. Source: PBMCs, mostly from graft donor cells, taken 360 days after TCRalphabeta/CD19-depleted stem cell transplant. These receptors all come from a male patient under 18 who had a stem cell transplant for acute lymphoblastic leukemia, so the T cells may come from the graft donor.

The genes are TRBV12-3 or TRBV12-4 and TRBJ2-1; 9 bases fit TRBD1. The CDR3 totals 16 residues. V was clipped by 5 bases and J by 0 bases; unmatched bases: 5. For the CDR3, the DNA is TGTGCCAGCAGTCCTGGGACAGGGAGCTCCTACAATGAGCAGTTCTTC. Translated: CASSPGTGSSYNEQFF.

The chain has TRBV6-5 and TRBJ1-1; the D gene is possibly TRBD1 (5 bases). Between the trimmed V and J ends, which lost 4 bases and 0 bases, there was a span of 9 bases. There are 14 residues in the CDR3. Germline lookup yields CDR1 MNHEY and CDR2 SVGAGI. The CDR3 DNA follows: TGTGCCAGCAGTTGGACATCCCTGAACACTGAAGCTTTCTTT. Translated: CASSWTSLNTEAFF.

The chain combines TRBV5-1 with TRBJ2-1; D gene uncertain. The CDR3 has 11 amino acids. V lost 2 bases and J lost 3, with 0 bases in between. Germline V lookup: CDR1 SGHRS, CDR2 YFSETQ. CDR3 DNA sequence: TGCGCCAGCAGCTTCTACAATGAGCAGTTCTTC. As protein: CASSFYNEQFF.

The table lists this clonotype with a few counts. This chain connects TRBV2 to TRBJ2-5; TRBD2 matches 8 bases. Germline-derived CDR1 and CDR2 are SNHLY and FYNNEI. The V segment lost 3 bases and the J segment 8 bases; nucleotides outside the gene matches: 5. The CDR3 runs to 13 residues. Here the CDR3 reads CASSEASGPTQYF. Here the CDR3 DNA reads TGTGCCAGCAGTGAGGCTAGCGGGCCTACCCAGTACTTC.

The V and J genes are TRBV7-8 and TRBJ2-1; 9 bases are a match to TRBD2. The germline V gene encodes CDR1 SGHVS and CDR2 FQNEAQ. With V trimmed by 6 bases and J by 1 base, 7 bases remained unmatched. The CDR3 covers 16 residues. For the CDR3, the DNA is TGTGCCAGCAGGTCATATAGCGGGAGTTCCTACAATGAGCAGTTCTTC. Protein: CASRSYSGSSYNEQFF.

CDR3 protein: CASSSEGFSPQHF. DNA of the CDR3: TGTGCCAGCAGTTCGGAAGGGTTTTCGCCCCAGCATTTT. V gene TRBV28 combines with J gene TRBJ1-5; D is unclear. The CDR3 covers 13 residues. V was cut by 4 bases and J by 9 bases, with 13 bases left in between. CDR1 MDHEN and CDR2 SYDVKM come from the germline V gene.

This clonotype was observed a single time. V gene TRBV28 combines with J gene TRBJ2-3; 11 bases map to TRBD2. CDR3 length: 17 amino acids. Germline V gene lookup returns CDR1 MDHEN and CDR2 SYDVKM. The junction had 13 bases not matched to a gene; V was cut back by 7 bases and J by 4 bases. The CDR3 DNA reads TGTGCCAGCAATCCGGTCCTGACTAGCGGGACCCCAGATACGCAGTATTTT. It is translated as CASNPVLTSGTPDTQYF.

V is TRBV27 and J is TRBJ2-3, with D possibly matching TRBD2 (6 bases). The CDR3 has 17 amino acids. V lost 2 bases and J 2 bases, leaving 17 bases between the germline ends. From germline, CDR1 is MNHEY and CDR2 SMNVEV (reference sequence). The CDR3 is CASSLGGLTFPTDTQYF. The CDR3, as DNA: TGTGCCAGCAGTTTAGGGGGACTCACCTTTCCCACAGATACGCAGTATTTT.

The chain uses TRBV28 and TRBJ2-5; tentative D call: TRBD1 (6 bases). Germline CDR1 reads MDHEN; CDR2 reads SYDVKM. The CDR3 is 12 residues long. Trimming took 9 bases from V and 5 from J, leaving 13 bases between them. The CDR3 nucleotides are TGTGCCAGTCAACAGGGAAGGGAGACCCAGTACTTC. The encoded protein is CASQQGRETQYF. The variable domain in full, with the rest retrieved from reference TRBV28 and TRBJ2-5, is DVKVTQSSRYLVKRTGEKVFLECVQDMDHENMFWYRQDPGLGLRLIYFSYDVKMKEKGDIPEGYSVSREKKERFSLILESASTNQTSMYLCASQQGRETQYFGPGTRLLVL.

The chain links TRBV5-1 to TRBJ1-1; TRBD1 is a possible D gene (5 bases). Looked up from germline, CDR1 is SGHRS and CDR2 is YFSETQ. The CDR3 sequence is 13 residues long. The ends were cut back, 0 bases at V and 5 bases at J, with 8 bases in the middle. The DNA of the CDR3 is TGCGCCAGCAGCTTGGGACAGAAGACTGAAGCTTTCTTT. Residues: CASSLGQKTEAFF.